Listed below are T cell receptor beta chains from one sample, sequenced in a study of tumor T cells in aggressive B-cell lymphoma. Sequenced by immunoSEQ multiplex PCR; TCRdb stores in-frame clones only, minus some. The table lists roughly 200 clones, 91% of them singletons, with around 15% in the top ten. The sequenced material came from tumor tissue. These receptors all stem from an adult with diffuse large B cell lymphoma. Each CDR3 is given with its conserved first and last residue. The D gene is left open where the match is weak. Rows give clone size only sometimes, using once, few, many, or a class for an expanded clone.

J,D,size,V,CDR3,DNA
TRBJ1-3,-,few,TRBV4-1,CASSQAPTGDPGNTIYF,TGCGCCAGCAGCCAAGCCCCGACAGGAGATCCTGGAAACACCATATATTTT
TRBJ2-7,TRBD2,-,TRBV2,CASSELAEDSYEQYF,TGTGCCAGCAGTGAGCTAGCGGAGGATTCCTACGAGCAGTACTTC
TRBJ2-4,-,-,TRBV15,CATSIDAGLDIQYF,TGTGCCACCAGCATCGATGCGGGGTTGGACATTCAGTACTTC
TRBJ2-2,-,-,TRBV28,CASSLTGNTGELFF,TGTGCCAGCAGCTTGACGGGGAACACCGGGGAGCTGTTTTTT
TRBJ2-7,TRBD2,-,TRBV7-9,CASSRPGLAMGNEQYF,TGTGCCAGCAGTAGACCGGGACTAGCTATGGGGAACGAGCAGTACTTC
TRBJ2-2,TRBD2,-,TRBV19,CASSMTSGGYTGELFF,TGTGCCAGTAGTATGACTAGCGGGGGGTACACCGGGGAGCTGTTTTTT
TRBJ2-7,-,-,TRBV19,CASSITGSYEQYF,TGTGCCAGTAGTATAACAGGGTCCTACGAGCAGTACTTC
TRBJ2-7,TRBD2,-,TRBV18,CASSPPGLAGGEQYF,TGTGCCAGCTCACCACCGGGACTAGCGGGGGGCGAGCAGTACTTC
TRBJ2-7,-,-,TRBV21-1,CASSTIVATVLDEQYF,TGTGCCAGCAGTACCATAGTAGCTACCGTGTTAGACGAGCAGTACTTC
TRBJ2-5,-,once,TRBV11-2,CASSLVGAQYF,TGTGCCAGCAGCTTGGTCGGGGCCCAGTACTTC
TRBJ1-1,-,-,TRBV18,CASSPPVLTEAFF,TGTGCCAGCTCACCGCCGGTTTTGACTGAAGCTTTCTTT